This entry concerns a single T cell receptor (beta chain). Antigen specificity is unknown. CDR3 length: 16 residues. Germline CDR1 and CDR2: SGHNT and YYREEE (reference sequence). V lost 0 bases to trimming and J lost 3 bases, with 16 bases between them. The data were taken from a study of cytomegalovirus exposure and HLA in healthy donors. Notes on the study in general: The study labeled around 160 TCR beta chains cytomegalovirus-associated.

The protocol was immunoSEQ multiplex PCR, while the TCRdb copy is restricted to in-frame clones and leaves out a portion. The data show approximately 230,000 clones, more than 85% seen once. This TCR derives from a man in his late teens or twenties in good health and CMV-seropositive. Sequencing input: PBMCs. The chain is built from TRBV5-4 and TRBJ2-7; D is unclear. CDR3 amino acids: CASSLGMETTYYEQYF. CDR3 sequence (DNA): TGTGCCAGCAGCTTGGGTATGGAGACCACGTACTACGAGCAGTACTTC.